This T cell receptor beta chain is from a study of regulatory T cells in long-lasting Graves disease. Study observations and caveats: Accuracy was perhaps lowered by the small sample size.

Time point meaning: newly diagnosed GD, antithyroid drugs for less than 3 months. Isolated PBMC RNA provided the starting material for the TCR library. V was clipped by 3 bases and J by 7 bases; unmatched bases: 5. CDR1 and CDR2 (germline): ENHRY, SYGVKD. CDR3 length: 14 amino acids. The authors built TCR beta libraries using iRepertoire HTBI primers and Arm-PCR of CDR3 regions. Authors' data handling: Gene usage covered over 55 TRBV and 14 TRBJ segments. MiXCR was run by TCRdb on the multiplex PCR reads, yielding one entry per CDR3 protein. TCRdb's processing, not the authors' own work, is the source of the V and J calls. The sample lists about 470,000 distinct CDR3 sequences, 14% to 15% occurring once. This clonotype was seen at least ten times. Its specificity is not known. The same data also went into a second study, on T cells in Graves' hyperthyroidism and ophthalmopathy.

The sample in question was peripheral blood mononuclear cells (PBMCs), obtained at new diagnosis, from a patient treated with antithyroid drugs. This TCR was sampled from a woman aged 25-40 years with Graves disease. The chain employs TRBV10-3 and TRBJ2-1, with 8 bases that match TRBD2. CDR3 loop: CAISDTSGPNEQFF. CDR3 DNA: TGTGCCATCAGTGACACTAGCGGACCTAATGAGCAGTTCTTC.